This TCR beta chain was profiled in a study of beta chain features in type 1 diabetes. The J segment lost 9 bases and the V segment lost 6 bases, leaving 14 bases of the junction unmatched. CDR3 length: 15 amino acids. CDR1 is SNHLY, CDR2 FYNNEI, per germline. Averaging approximately 0.11 L, one heparinised blood draw came from each individual donor. All of the isolated RNA was reverse transcribed, so expressed TCRB transcripts were sequenced. The assay was immunoSEQ multiplex PCR, and TCRdb's table has in-frame clones only and misses some. Of 150,000 to 200,000 clones in the sample, 7% to 10% were seen once. General study findings and limits: High-TCR-expressing cells could be over-represented by cDNA sequencing. HLA influence on TCRB rearrangement stayed unresolved here. Type 1 diabetes patients showed fewer insertions and more deletions at VDJ junctions.

As concerns this clone: Antigen specificity is unknown.

The chain joins TRBV2 to TRBJ2-1; 7 bases map to TRBD2. Sequenced: central memory CD4+ T cells from blood. The clonotype was recovered from a woman between 18 and 29 years old in good health. The CDR3 region has the DNA TGTGCCAGCAGCCAGTCGGCTAGCGGTGCTGGTGAGCAGTTCTTC. Translating it yields CASSQSASGAGEQFF.